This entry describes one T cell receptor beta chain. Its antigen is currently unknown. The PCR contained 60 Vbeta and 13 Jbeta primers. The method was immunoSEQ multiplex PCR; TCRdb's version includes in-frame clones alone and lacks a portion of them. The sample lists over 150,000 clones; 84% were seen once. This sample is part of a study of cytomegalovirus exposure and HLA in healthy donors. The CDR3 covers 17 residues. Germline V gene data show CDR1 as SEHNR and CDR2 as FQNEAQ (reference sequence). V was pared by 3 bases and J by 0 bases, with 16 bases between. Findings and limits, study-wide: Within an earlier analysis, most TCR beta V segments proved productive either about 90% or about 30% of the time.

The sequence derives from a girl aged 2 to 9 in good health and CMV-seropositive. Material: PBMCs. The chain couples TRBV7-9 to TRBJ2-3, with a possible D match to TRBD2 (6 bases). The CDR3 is CASSFGGSGTSTDTQYF. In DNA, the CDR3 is TGTGCCAGCAGCTTTGGGGGTAGCGGTACTAGCACAGATACGCAGTATTTT.